This T cell receptor beta chain was sequenced for a study of response to subunit inactivated influenza vaccine. There are 15 residues in the CDR3. V shed 0 bases and J 8 bases; nucleotides not matched to a gene: 5. The germline V gene encodes CDR1 SGDLS and CDR2 YYNGEE. Of note for this clonotype: Its specificity is not known.

General study points: The authors suggested that few new T cells are recruited per seasonal influenza vaccination.

TCRdb reprocessed the RT-PCR reads with MiXCR, giving one entry per CDR3 protein. The table includes a few hundred thousand distinct CDR3 sequences, about a tenth detected once. The material was PBMCs from blood, obtained roughly 46 days after vaccination. The sequence came from a man aged 45-65 years who received an inactivated influenza vaccine. This chain connects TRBV9 to TRBJ2-1; 10 nucleotides line up with TRBD2. CDR3 sequence reads: CASSVELAGKDEQFF. The DNA of the CDR3 is TGTGCCAGCAGCGTAGAACTAGCGGGAAAGGATGAGCAGTTCTTC.